The entry below describes one T cell receptor beta chain. This entry comes from a study of CD8+CD57+ T cells in acquired aplastic anemia. The CDR3 is 17 amino acids. The V end lost 4 bases, the J end lost 4 bases, and 22 bases lay between the germline ends. CDR1 is SNHLY, CDR2 FYNNEI, per germline. Both TCR beta VDJ combination and CDR3 sequence profiling were carried out. Genomic DNA was the template for this profiling. MiXCR, applied by TCRdb to the reads, yields one record per CDR3 protein. The sample lists tens of thousands of distinct CDR3 sequences; around 42% were seen once. The sequence was collected from a human donor in good health, serving as a control. V and J are TRBV2 and TRBJ1-2; D may be TRBD1 (6 bases). Sequencing input: sorted CD4+, CD8+, or CD8+CD57+ T cells (not recorded which) from PBMCs. CDR3 DNA sequence: TGTGCCAGCAGTGGGGGATGGTCCGGACAGATCACCTATGGCTACACCTTC. It yields the protein CASSGGWSGQITYGYTF.